Listed below are T cell receptor beta chains from one sample, sequenced in a study of Graves' ophthalmopathy and Graves' hyperthyroidism. One entry per CDR3 protein results from TCRdb running MiXCR on the multiplex PCR reads. The sample lists about 700,000 distinct CDR3 sequences; about two fifths were seen once. The sequenced sample consisted of peripheral blood. Every receptor here comes from an adult man with Graves' ophthalmopathy. The CDR3 runs from the conserved cysteine through the conserved F or W. The order of the fields is clone size, V gene, CDR3 protein. Part of the rows lack a size; the others show once, few, many or a class for expanded clones.

many	TRBV20-1	CSARNPSGSDYEQYF
few	TRBV5-1	CASSLSLATNTGELFF
few	TRBV7-9	CASSRSRGNYMNTEAFF
.	TRBV5-1	CASSVQGVNTEALF
.	TRBV5-5	CASSPRLAGGGTQYF
.	TRBV5-7	CASSSEYRNTEAFF
.	TRBV7-2	CASSLASGASEQYF
few	TRBV20-1	CSAKTLSSYEQYF
many	TRBV5-1	CASSPAGTAYYGYTF
many	TRBV7-2	CASSQTGTNEKLFF
.	TRBV19	CASSWGIAGPIGSPLHF
many	TRBV18	CASSPAETQYF
.	TRBV2	CASSEFTYNEQFF
few	TRBV10-3	CAIRTKQSYTF